This T cell receptor (beta chain) originates from a study of cytomegalovirus exposure and HLA in healthy donors. The PCR had 60 Vbeta and 13 Jbeta primers. Some clones are missing from TCRdb's copy, which holds only in-frame ones; the method was immunoSEQ multiplex PCR. The table has 150,000 to 250,000 clones, over 65% seen once; the top ten hold roughly 0.098%. Germline V lookup: CDR1 MNHEY, CDR2 SMNVEV (reference sequence). The CDR3 is made up of 13 amino acids. V was cut by 4 bases and J by 1 base, with 6 bases left in between. Sequenced material: PBMCs. The receptor was isolated from a boy between 2 and 10 years old in good health and CMV-seronegative. V usage is TRBV27 and J usage is TRBJ2-3; unclear D gene. DNA of the CDR3: TGTGCCAGCAGTTACCGGGGCACAGATACGCAGTATTTT. This translates into CASSYRGTDTQYF.